Listed below are T cell receptor beta chains from one sample, sequenced in a study of cytomegalovirus exposure and HLA in healthy donors. The repertoire was sequenced with immunoSEQ multiplex PCR; TCRdb's copy has only in-frame clones and lacks some. The top ten hold 4.9% of the sample, which has more than 95,000 clones, about 83% seen once. Sequencing was carried out using PBMCs. The receptor set was obtained from a man aged 18 to 29 in good health and CMV-seronegative. The CDR3 runs from the conserved cysteine through the conserved F or W. A D gene is named only where the DNA matches it firmly. The size entry is marked missing in some rows and otherwise reads once, few, many or a size class.

abundance	v_gene	j_gene	d_gene	CDR3nt	CDR3aa
NA	TRBV5-1	TRBJ1-1	NA	TGCGCCAGCAGCTTGGATGGCCAGGGTGGTGAAGCTTTCTTT	CASSLDGQGGEAFF
NA	TRBV7-2	TRBJ2-3	TRBD1	TGTGCCAGCAGCTATACCGGGACAGGGCCCACAGATACGCAGTATTTT	CASSYTGTGPTDTQYF
NA	TRBV11-3	TRBJ2-2	TRBD1	TGTGCCAGCAGTCGACAGGGCGAGGGACACACCGGGGAGCTGTTTTTT	CASSRQGEGHTGELFF
NA	TRBV5-6	TRBJ2-3	TRBD1	TGTGCCAGCAGCGGAACGGGACAGGGGAGGACAGATACGCAGTATTTT	CASSGTGQGRTDTQYF
NA	TRBV7-2	TRBJ2-3	TRBD2	TGTGCCAGCAGGAAAGAAGCGGGAGGCACAGATACGCAGTATTTT	CASRKEAGGTDTQYF
NA	TRBV7-2	TRBJ2-7	NA	TGTGCCAGCAGCCCTCGGCAGGGAGGAGGAGAGCAGTACTTC	CASSPRQGGGEQYF
NA	TRBV5-1	TRBJ2-3	TRBD2	TGCGCCAGCAAAACTAGCGGCACAGATACGCAGTATTTT	CASKTSGTDTQYF
once	TRBV5-1	TRBJ1-2	NA	TGCGCCAGCAGTTTCGAAATACGTCCGGGGGAAAACGTTGGCTACACCTTC	CASSFEIRPGENVGYTF
NA	TRBV2	TRBJ1-3	TRBD1	TGTGCCAGCTCCCAATTAAAGACAGGGGCTGGAAACACCATATATTTT	CASSQLKTGAGNTIYF
NA	TRBV5-6	TRBJ1-3	NA	TGTGCCAGCAGCCCCCCCAAGGACAGAGACTCTGGAAACACCATATATTTT	CASSPPKDRDSGNTIYF
once	TRBV30	TRBJ2-3	NA	TGTGCCTGGACGTTGGGGGAGGTAGCGACAGATACGCAGTATTTT	CAWTLGEVATDTQYF
NA	TRBV27	TRBJ2-7	NA	TGTGCCAGCAGTTATGGACAGAGATCCTACGAGCAGTACTTC	CASSYGQRSYEQYF
many	TRBV11-2	TRBJ2-7	NA	TGTGCCAGCAGCTTAGATTTGGGCCTGGCCTACGAGCAGTACTTC	CASSLDLGLAYEQYF
NA	TRBV7-6	TRBJ2-5	NA	TGTGCCAGCAGCCGTAATGCGAGGTTCCAAGAGACCCAGTACTTC	CASSRNARFQETQYF
NA	TRBV6-1	TRBJ2-7	TRBD2	TGTGCCAGCAGCACGGGACTAGCTTACGAGCAGTACTTC	CASSTGLAYEQYF
NA	TRBV5-6	TRBJ2-7	TRBD1	TGTGCCAGCAGCCCGGGGCACAGGGGTCTCTACGAGCAGTACTTC	CASSPGHRGLYEQYF
NA	TRBV10-3	TRBJ1-5	TRBD1	TGTGCCATCAGTGAGTCAGGGGGCAGCAATCAGCCCCAGCATTTT	CAISESGGSNQPQHF
NA	TRBV11-3	TRBJ2-2	TRBD2	TGTGCCAGCAGCACGAGAGGACTAGCGGGGGGCGCCGACACCGGGGAGCTGTTTTTT	CASSTRGLAGGADTGELFF
NA	TRBV18	TRBJ1-3	NA	TGTGCCAGCTCACTGGAGGTGGCGTCTGGAAACACCATATATTTT	CASSLEVASGNTIYF
NA	TRBV4-2	TRBJ1-2	NA	TGTGCCAGCAGCCAAGATAGGACAGCTAACTATGGCTACACCTTC	CASSQDRTANYGYTF
NA	TRBV6-5	TRBJ2-5	TRBD2	TGTGCCAGCAGTTGGACTAGCGGGAGGGGAGAGACCCAGTACTTC	CASSWTSGRGETQYF
NA	TRBV16	TRBJ2-1	NA	TGTGCCAGCAGCCAATGGGCCGGGGTAGGTGAGCAGTTCTTC	CASSQWAGVGEQFF
NA	TRBV19	TRBJ1-6	NA	TGTGCCAGTAGTAAGGGAGGGTATCCACCCCTCCACTTT	CASSKGGYPPLHF
NA	TRBV6-5	TRBJ1-2	NA	TGTGCCAGCAGTTACCGAGGGAGTACTAACTATGGCTACACCTTC	CASSYRGSTNYGYTF
NA	TRBV2	TRBJ2-7	NA	TGTGCCAGCATCTACAGGAAACTCTCCTACGAGCAGTACTTC	CASIYRKLSYEQYF
NA	TRBV6-1	TRBJ2-7	TRBD2	TGTGCCAGCAGTGAAGCGTTAAGTGGGACTAGCGTCTACGAGCAGTACTTC	CASSEALSGTSVYEQYF
NA	TRBV5-1	TRBJ1-2	NA	TGCGCCAGCAGCTCAGGACGGGAATTAGGAAACTATGGCTACACCTTC	CASSSGRELGNYGYTF
NA	TRBV5-1	TRBJ1-5	TRBD1	TGCGCCAGCAGCTTTACAGGGGAGAATCAGCCCCAGCATTTT	CASSFTGENQPQHF
NA	TRBV5-1	TRBJ1-2	TRBD1	TGCGCCAGCAGCTTGAGACAGGGGAGCGGCTACACCTTC	CASSLRQGSGYTF
NA	TRBV6-4	TRBJ1-5	TRBD1	TGTGCCAGCAGTGACCTGGTACCAGGGGGCGCCTGGAATCAGCCCCAGCATTTT	CASSDLVPGGAWNQPQHF
few	TRBV6-4	TRBJ1-2	NA	TGTGCCAGCAGTGACTCGAGTGCTTATGGCTACACCTTC	CASSDSSAYGYTF
NA	TRBV9	TRBJ1-1	NA	TGTGCCAGCAGCGCTGGACAGAGTTACACTGAAGCTTTCTTT	CASSAGQSYTEAFF